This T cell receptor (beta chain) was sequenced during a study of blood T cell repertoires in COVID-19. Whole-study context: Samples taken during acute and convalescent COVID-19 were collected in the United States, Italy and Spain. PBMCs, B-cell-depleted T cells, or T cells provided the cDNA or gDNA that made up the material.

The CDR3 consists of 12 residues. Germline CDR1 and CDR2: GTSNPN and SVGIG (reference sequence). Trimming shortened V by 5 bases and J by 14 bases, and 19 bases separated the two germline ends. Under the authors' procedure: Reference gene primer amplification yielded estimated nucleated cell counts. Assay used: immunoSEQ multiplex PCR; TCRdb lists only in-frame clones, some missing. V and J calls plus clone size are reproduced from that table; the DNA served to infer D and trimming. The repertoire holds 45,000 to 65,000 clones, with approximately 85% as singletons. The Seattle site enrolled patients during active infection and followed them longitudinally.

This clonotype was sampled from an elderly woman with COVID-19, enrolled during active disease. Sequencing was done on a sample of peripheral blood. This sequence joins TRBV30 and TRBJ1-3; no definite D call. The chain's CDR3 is CAWRFVRQSLYF. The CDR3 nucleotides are TGTGCCTGGCGATTCGTGAGGCAAAGTTTATATTTT.